This T cell receptor beta chain was recovered during a study of blood T cell repertoires in COVID-19. Across the whole study: Material from acute and convalescent COVID-19 was sourced from the United States, Italy and Spain. Sample material is recorded as cDNA or gDNA derived from T cells, B-cell-depleted T cells, or PBMCs.

The CDR3 totals 18 residues. The V gene's germline CDR1 is SGHAT and CDR2 FQNNGV. J gave up 6 bases and V 2 bases, and 10 bases lay outside the gene matches. Original processing notes: How many nucleated cells were present was estimated from reference gene primer amplification. Using immunoSEQ multiplex PCR, the repertoire was profiled, and TCRdb retains in-frame clones only, with some absent. V, J and clone size are those of that table, while D and trimming were read from the DNA. The sample has a few hundred thousand clones; more than 75% are singletons. This receptor was obtained from a man between 60 and 75 years old with acute or convalescent COVID-19. The chain joins TRBV11-2 to TRBJ2-2; 12 bases agree with TRBD2. The material sequenced was peripheral blood. CDR3 sequence: CASSLLLAGGQVPGELFF. The CDR3 nucleotides are TGTGCCAGCAGCTTACTGCTAGCGGGGGGGCAGGTGCCCGGGGAGCTGTTTTTT.